A single sample is the source of the 20 T cell receptor beta chains below, sequenced in a study of regulatory T cells in long-lasting Graves disease (dated by TCRdb to 2020 to 2023). The time point tag for this specimen amounts to: persistent/refractory GD, antithyroid drugs over 5 years with positive TRAb. RNA was extracted from PBMCs in TRIzol for both TCR sequencing and RNA sequencing. To prepare the library, multiplex PCR was applied. Reads for this sample came from an Illumina HiSeq 4000. CDR3 regions were amplified by Arm-PCR with iRepertoire HTBI primers to construct TCR beta libraries. Using fastp trimming at Q25 and MiXCR clonotype assembly, TCRdb reanalyzed the public sequencing data and kept in-frame beta chains. Each CDR3 protein appears once, grouped with its most common genes and DNA. A total of about 470,000 distinct CDR3 sequences appear in this sample, around 21% of them only once. The top ten hold over 7.5% of the sample.

The specimen comprised peripheral blood mononuclear cells (PBMCs), sampled when the disease was refractory, from a patient treated with antithyroid drugs. Every receptor here comes from a female donor with Graves disease.

This clonotype has just a few counts. This chain joins TRBV5-6 and TRBJ2-2, with 9 bases identical to TRBD1. The J segment lost 6 bases and the V segment lost 0 bases, leaving 12 bases of the junction unmatched. The CDR3 contains 18 residues. Germline V gene data show CDR1 as SGHDT and CDR2 as YYEEEE. The CDR3 here is CASSLEVGTGIFSGELFF. The CDR3, as DNA: TGTGCCAGCAGCTTGGAGGTTGGGACAGGGATTTTTTCCGGGGAGCTGTTTTTT. Full variable domain (rest looked up from reference TRBV5-6 and TRBJ2-2): DAGVTQSPTHLIKTRGQQVTLRCSPKSGHDTVSWYQQALGQGPQFIFQYYEEEERQRGNFPDRFSGHQFPNYSSELNVNALLLGDSALYLCASSLEVGTGIFSGELFFGEGSRLTVL.

This chain joins TRBV15 and TRBJ2-1; the match to TRBD1 covers 11 bases. CDR3 length equals 16 residues. V was clipped by 7 bases and J by 2 bases; unmatched bases: 7. Germline-derived CDR1 and CDR2 are LNHNV and YYDKDF (reference sequence). This CDR3 reads CATTPGQGGTYNEQFF. In DNA form, the CDR3 reads TGTGCCACCACCCCGGGACAGGGGGGAACCTACAATGAGCAGTTCTTC.

As concerns this clonotype: The junction does not match germline at one end; this may be a read error. The chain is built from TRBV7-7 and TRBJ2-2, with D perhaps assigned TRBD1 or TRBD2 (6 bases each). CDR1 is SSHAT and CDR2 is FNYEAQ in the germline V gene (reference sequence). There are 17 residues in the CDR3. CDR3 region: CASSLDYGGRFTGELFF. The DNA of the CDR3 is TGTGCTAGCAGCTTAGACTATGGGGGGCGTTTCACCGGGGAGCTGTTTTTT.

This clonotype has only a few counts. The rearrangement joins TRBV6-4 to TRBJ1-2; 9 nucleotides agree with TRBD1. This CDR3 contains 16 residues. J gave up 6 bases and V 5 bases, and 13 bases lay outside the gene matches. The germline V gene encodes CDR1 MRHNA and CDR2 SNTAGT. CDR3 nucleotides: TGTGCCAGCAGTTACCTCCCCGGACAGGGGCGGGATGGCTACACCTTC. It codes for CASSYLPGQGRDGYTF.

This clonotype has just a few counts. At one end, the junction sequence differs from germline, possibly due to a read error. The V gene is TRBV20-1, the J gene TRBJ2-7, with TRBD1 matching 8 bases. Germline V CDR1 and CDR2: DFQATT, SNEGSKA (reference sequence). This CDR3 has 13 residues. CDR3 nucleotides: TGCAGTGCTCGGGGGACAGGCTCCTTCGAGCAGTACTTC. Residues: CSARGTGSFEQYF.

This clonotype was detected many times. The chain links TRBV3-1 to TRBJ2-7; no clear D. This CDR3 is built from 12 residues. V shed 0 bases and J shed 6 bases, with 6 bases lying between them. CDR1 and CDR2 (germline): LGHDT, YNNKEL (reference sequence). DNA for the CDR3: TGTGCCAGCAGCCAAGATCTAAGCGAGCAGTACTTC. As protein: CASSQDLSEQYF.

This clonotype was seen many times. The chain has TRBV2 and TRBJ1-1, with D hard to call. V lost 9 bases and J lost 1, with 9 bases in between. Germline lookup yields CDR1 SNHLY and CDR2 FYNNEI. The CDR3 runs 12 residues. CDR3 sequence: CASVPQNTEAFF. CDR3 bases: TGTGCCAGTGTTCCACAGAACACTGAAGCTTTCTTT.

The genes are TRBV6-9 and TRBJ1-5; weak D call: TRBD1 (5 bases). Germline V gives CDR1 MNHGY, CDR2 SVAAGI. Trimming stripped 2 bases from V and 2 bases from J, with 7 bases between. This CDR3 region has 14 residues. DNA of the CDR3: TGTGCCAGCAGTTATGGCAGGGGCAATCAGCCCCAGCATTTT. Its protein product is CASSYGRGNQPQHF.

This clonotype was detected many times. The J gene is TRBJ1-1, the V gene TRBV2; 8 positions match TRBD1. This CDR3 is built from 13 residues. Germline lookup yields CDR1 SNHLY and CDR2 FYNNEI. V was pared by 4 bases and J by 10 bases, with 8 bases of the junction left unmatched. The CDR3 is CASSGQGWSAAFF. As DNA, the CDR3 is TGTGCCAGCAGTGGACAGGGGTGGTCGGCAGCTTTCTTT.

The chain combines TRBV6-1 with TRBJ1-4; no firm D call. This CDR3 region has 11 residues. Germline assignment: CDR1 MNHNS and CDR2 SASEGT. V gave up 4 bases and J gave up 13 bases, with 10 bases separating them. The CDR3 region is CASSAAGRLFF. CDR3 DNA sequence: TGTGCCAGCAGTGCGGCAGGAAGACTGTTTTTT.

The chain carries TRBV29-1 and TRBJ1-1; 9 bases map to TRBD1. Losses at the gene ends were 5 bases for V and 3 bases for J; bases not matched to a gene: 4. Germline values: CDR1 SQVTM, CDR2 ANQGSEA. This CDR3 is built from 13 residues. The CDR3 nucleotides read TGCAGCGTTTGGACAGGGGAGGACACTGAAGCTTTCTTT. Translated, it gives CSVWTGEDTEAFF.

The chain has TRBV28 and TRBJ1-5; a weak D match, TRBD1 (5 bases). The CDR3 runs 17 residues. Trimming took 1 base from V and 0 from J, leaving 13 bases between them. CDR1 is MDHEN, CDR2 SYDVKM, per germline. CDR3 protein: CASSLYQGTNSNQPQHF. Here the CDR3 DNA reads TGTGCCAGCAGTTTATATCAGGGAACAAATAGCAATCAGCCCCAGCATTTT.

This clonotype was picked up many times. The missing conserved phenylalanine or tryptophan at the end of this CDR3 makes a read error likely. The V call is TRBV28, the J call TRBJ2-2; 8 positions match TRBD2. The CDR3 is 16 residues long. Unmatched junction bases numbered 4, after V lost 2 bases and J lost 2 bases. Looked up from germline, CDR1 is MDHEN and CDR2 is SYDVKM. The CDR3 reads CASSLTSGINTGELFV. As DNA, the CDR3 is TGTGCCAGCAGTTTAACTAGCGGAATAAACACCGGGGAGCTGTTTGTT.

This clonotype was observed a handful of times. The chain recombines TRBV19 with TRBJ1-3; no clear D gene. Looked up from germline, CDR1 is LNHDA and CDR2 is SQIVND (reference sequence). V was pared by 9 bases and J by 0 bases, with 21 bases between. The CDR3 consists of 17 residues. The CDR3 DNA reads TGTGCCAGCATATCCTTGTCGGAGTCAAGCTCTGGAAACACCATATATTTT. Its protein product is CASISLSESSSGNTIYF. Full variable domain (outside the CDR3, taken from reference TRBV19 and TRBJ1-3): DGGITQSPKYLFRKEGQNVTLSCEQNLNHDAMYWYRQDPGQGLRLIYYSQIVNDFQKGDIAEGYSVSREKKESFPLTVTSAQKNPTAFYLCASISLSESSSGNTIYFGEGSWLTVV.

This clonotype was detected ten times or more. The chain combines TRBV27 with TRBJ1-5, with a possible D match to TRBD1 (5 bases). Per the germline V gene, CDR1 is MNHEY and CDR2 is SMNVEV (reference sequence). Trimming cost V 3 bases and J 5 bases, with 11 bases left between them. The CDR3 runs 14 residues. CDR3 nucleotides: TGTGCCAGCAGTTTTTTGGGGGTAGATCAGCCCCAGCATTTT. Encoded protein: CASSFLGVDQPQHF.

The chain has TRBV9 and TRBJ2-2; D remains ambiguous. V lost 3 bases, J lost 2 bases, and 5 bases lay in between. CDR3 length equals 13 residues. Germline V gives CDR1 SGDLS, CDR2 YYNGEE. This CDR3 reads CASSESNTGELFF. DNA of the CDR3: TGTGCCAGCAGCGAAAGTAACACCGGGGAGCTGTTTTTT.

The V call is TRBV19, the J call TRBJ2-7; no definite D call. The CDR3 consists of 11 residues. In germline, CDR1 is LNHDA, CDR2 SQIVND (reference sequence). Trimming cost V 3 bases and J 9 bases, with 9 bases left between them. The DNA of the CDR3 is TGTGCCAGTAGTATCGGTGAAAGGCAGTACTTC. It translates to CASSIGERQYF. Together with reference TRBV19 and TRBJ2-7, the CDR3 gives the full variable domain: DGGITQSPKYLFRKEGQNVTLSCEQNLNHDAMYWYRQDPGQGLRLIYYSQIVNDFQKGDIAEGYSVSREKKESFPLTVTSAQKNPTAFYLCASSIGERQYFGPGTRLTVT.

On this clonotype itself: This may arise from a read error, as a much more abundant clone is one base away. This chain joins TRBV7-6 and TRBJ1-2; D not certain. The V end lost 8 bases, the J end lost 8 bases, and 15 bases lay between the germline ends. The CDR3 runs to 12 residues. The germline V gene has CDR1 SGHVS and CDR2 FNYEAQ. CDR3: CASGPLQKGYTF. CDR3 sequence (DNA): TGTGCCAGCGGCCCACTTCAGAAAGGCTACACCTTC.

This clonotype was observed at least ten times. The V call is TRBV28, the J call TRBJ2-3; 8 bases map to TRBD2. Germline CDR1 MDHEN, CDR2 SYDVKM. The V gene end was trimmed by 6 bases and the J gene end by 5 bases; junction bases not matched to a gene: 10. There are 15 residues in the CDR3. CDR3: CASSRGALAEDTQYF. As DNA, the CDR3 is TGTGCCAGCAGCAGAGGTGCACTAGCGGAAGATACGCAGTATTTT.

This clonotype was counted at least ten times. The rearrangement uses TRBV6-5 and TRBJ2-5; 8 nucleotides agree with TRBD2. The length of the CDR3 is 15 residues. With 2 bases clipped from V and 1 base from J, the junction kept 3 bases outside the gene matches. The V gene's germline CDR1 is MNHEY and CDR2 SVGAGI. For the CDR3, the DNA is TGTGCCAGCAGTTACGCGGGAGGACTCCAAGAGACCCAGTACTTC. Its translation: CASSYAGGLQETQYF.